These 14 T cell receptor beta chains were sequenced from one sample in a study of blood T cells in healthy people across ages. A J-beta primer mix and a sample-barcoded 5' primer were used in a second PCR of roughly 7 to 12 cycles. TCRdb re-called the 5' RACE reads with MiXCR, one entry per CDR3 protein. Of 450,000 to 700,000 distinct CDR3 sequences listed, 27% are singletons. The sequenced material came from blood. The receptors shown here come from a woman in her sixties or seventies in good health.

This clonotype was counted between two and nine times. V gene TRBV6-6 combines with J gene TRBJ2-4; D not resolved. CDR3 length equals 9 residues. V lost 11 bases, J lost 6 bases, and 5 bases lay in between. In germline, CDR1 is MNHNY, CDR2 SVGAGI (reference sequence). The CDR3 loop is CAAGNIQYF. The DNA of the CDR3 is TGTGCCGCAGGAAACATTCAGTACTTC.

V gene TRBV12-3 or TRBV12-4 combines with J gene TRBJ1-1; D not resolved. There are 12 residues in the CDR3. Trimming took off 2 bases at V and 6 bases at J, with 7 bases between the two ends. CDR3 DNA: TGTGCCAGCAGTTTATTGACTTCTGAAGCTTTCTTT. This codes for CASSLLTSEAFF.

The chain has TRBV18 and TRBJ2-1; D gene unclear. Trimming left V 4 bases short and J 8 bases short, with 12 bases between. The CDR3 totals 13 residues. Germline V gene data show CDR1 as KGHSH and CDR2 as LQKENI. The CDR3 DNA reads TGTGCCAGCTCACTATCACAAGGTGATGAGCAGTTCTTC. Residues: CASSLSQGDEQFF.

This clonotype occurred many times. The chain has TRBV29-1 and TRBJ1-1; maybe TRBD1 (5 bases). The CDR3 loop spans 13 amino acids. Trimming took 6 bases from V and 1 from J, leaving 12 bases between them. The germline V gene has CDR1 SQVTM and CDR2 ANQGSEA. The CDR3 DNA reads TGCAGCGTCGTGGGGACGGGGAACACTGAAGCTTTCTTT. Encoded protein: CSVVGTGNTEAFF.

The chain uses TRBV29-1 and TRBJ1-4; a possible D gene is TRBD1 (6 bases). V was cut by 3 bases and J by 0 bases, with 14 bases left in between. Germline CDR1 SQVTM, CDR2 ANQGSEA. The CDR3 is 16 residues long. The CDR3 DNA sequence: TGCAGCGTTGATTCCGGGGCAGGGGCAACTAATGAAAAACTGTTTTTT. Translation: CSVDSGAGATNEKLFF.

The rearrangement links TRBV4-2 to TRBJ2-5; a weak D match, TRBD1 (6 bases). V lost 0 bases and J lost 3, with 14 bases in between. CDR3 length: 16 residues. Germline CDR1 is LGHNA and CDR2 is YNFKEQ. This chain's CDR3 is CASSQEGTPSEETQYF. In nucleotides, the CDR3 is TGTGCCAGCAGCCAAGAGGGGACACCTTCGGAAGAGACCCAGTACTTC.

This chain links TRBV7-2 with TRBJ1-2; D perhaps matches TRBD1 (6 bases). V gave up 5 bases and J gave up 4 bases, with 17 bases separating them. The CDR3 has 15 residues. From germline, CDR1 is SGHTA and CDR2 FQGNSA. The CDR3, as DNA: TGTGCCAGCAGCCCGGGGGCAGGGGAGGGCTATGGCTACACCTTC. It specifies CASSPGAGEGYGYTF.

This clonotype was counted between two and nine times. V usage is TRBV3-1 and J usage is TRBJ1-5; D gene unclear. The germline V gene has CDR1 LGHDT and CDR2 YNNKEL (reference sequence). The CDR3 loop spans 14 amino acids. With 1 base removed from V and 5 bases from J, the gap between germline ends came to 9 bases. The CDR3 nucleotides are TGTGCCAGCAGCCAAGGGGCATCATATCAGCCCCAGCATTTT. Translation: CASSQGASYQPQHF.

This chain links TRBV12-3 or TRBV12-4 with TRBJ1-4; TRBD1 is a possible D gene (5 bases). Trimming pared 7 bases from V and 7 bases from J, leaving 16 bases between. The CDR3 spans 14 residues. The CDR3 bases are TGTGCCAGCAACGGGGGAAGGGCTGGTGAAAAACTGTTTTTT. Translating gives CASNGGRAGEKLFF.

The V and J genes are TRBV5-5 and TRBJ1-4; TRBD1 matches at 7 bases. J was trimmed by 4 bases and V by 2 bases; bases with no gene match: 5. Germline V gives CDR1 SGHKS, CDR2 YYEKEE (reference sequence). The CDR3 is 15 amino acids. CDR3 amino acids: CASSFPGTVNEKLFF. DNA for the CDR3: TGTGCCAGCAGCTTTCCCGGGACAGTTAATGAAAAACTGTTTTTT.

This chain uses TRBV7-2 with TRBJ2-1; D call uncertain. The V gene's germline CDR1 is SGHTA and CDR2 FQGNSA. V was shortened by 0 bases and J by 0 bases, with 6 bases between the two germline ends. CDR3 length equals 15 residues. The CDR3 nucleotides read TGTGCCAGCAGCTTAGCCCTTCGCTCCTACAATGAGCAGTTCTTC. Protein sequence: CASSLALRSYNEQFF.

The rearrangement joins TRBV7-2 to TRBJ1-5; D remains unclear. Germline values: CDR1 SGHTA, CDR2 FQGNSA. Trimming took 3 bases from V and 5 from J, leaving 8 bases between them. There are 13 residues in the CDR3. The CDR3 spells CASSLNGYQPQHF. CDR3 in DNA: TGTGCCAGCAGCTTGAACGGATATCAGCCCCAGCATTTT.

The chain is built from TRBV18 and TRBJ1-2; no firm D call. Germline V gene lookup returns CDR1 KGHSH and CDR2 LQKENI. The V end was cut by 3 bases, the J end by 0 bases, with 14 bases between. This CDR3 has 16 residues. For the CDR3, the DNA is TGTGCCAGCTCACCCTCTTTGGCGATATCTAACTATGGCTACACCTTC. This translates into CASSPSLAISNYGYTF.

This clonotype turned up a few times. V gene TRBV29-1 combines with J gene TRBJ1-1; the D is unclear. CDR1 and CDR2 (germline): SQVTM, ANQGSEA. V shed 3 bases and J shed 5 bases, with 7 bases lying between them. This CDR3 contains 11 residues. CDR3 amino acids: CSVDYGTEAFF. In DNA form, the CDR3 reads TGCAGCGTTGACTATGGGACTGAAGCTTTCTTT.